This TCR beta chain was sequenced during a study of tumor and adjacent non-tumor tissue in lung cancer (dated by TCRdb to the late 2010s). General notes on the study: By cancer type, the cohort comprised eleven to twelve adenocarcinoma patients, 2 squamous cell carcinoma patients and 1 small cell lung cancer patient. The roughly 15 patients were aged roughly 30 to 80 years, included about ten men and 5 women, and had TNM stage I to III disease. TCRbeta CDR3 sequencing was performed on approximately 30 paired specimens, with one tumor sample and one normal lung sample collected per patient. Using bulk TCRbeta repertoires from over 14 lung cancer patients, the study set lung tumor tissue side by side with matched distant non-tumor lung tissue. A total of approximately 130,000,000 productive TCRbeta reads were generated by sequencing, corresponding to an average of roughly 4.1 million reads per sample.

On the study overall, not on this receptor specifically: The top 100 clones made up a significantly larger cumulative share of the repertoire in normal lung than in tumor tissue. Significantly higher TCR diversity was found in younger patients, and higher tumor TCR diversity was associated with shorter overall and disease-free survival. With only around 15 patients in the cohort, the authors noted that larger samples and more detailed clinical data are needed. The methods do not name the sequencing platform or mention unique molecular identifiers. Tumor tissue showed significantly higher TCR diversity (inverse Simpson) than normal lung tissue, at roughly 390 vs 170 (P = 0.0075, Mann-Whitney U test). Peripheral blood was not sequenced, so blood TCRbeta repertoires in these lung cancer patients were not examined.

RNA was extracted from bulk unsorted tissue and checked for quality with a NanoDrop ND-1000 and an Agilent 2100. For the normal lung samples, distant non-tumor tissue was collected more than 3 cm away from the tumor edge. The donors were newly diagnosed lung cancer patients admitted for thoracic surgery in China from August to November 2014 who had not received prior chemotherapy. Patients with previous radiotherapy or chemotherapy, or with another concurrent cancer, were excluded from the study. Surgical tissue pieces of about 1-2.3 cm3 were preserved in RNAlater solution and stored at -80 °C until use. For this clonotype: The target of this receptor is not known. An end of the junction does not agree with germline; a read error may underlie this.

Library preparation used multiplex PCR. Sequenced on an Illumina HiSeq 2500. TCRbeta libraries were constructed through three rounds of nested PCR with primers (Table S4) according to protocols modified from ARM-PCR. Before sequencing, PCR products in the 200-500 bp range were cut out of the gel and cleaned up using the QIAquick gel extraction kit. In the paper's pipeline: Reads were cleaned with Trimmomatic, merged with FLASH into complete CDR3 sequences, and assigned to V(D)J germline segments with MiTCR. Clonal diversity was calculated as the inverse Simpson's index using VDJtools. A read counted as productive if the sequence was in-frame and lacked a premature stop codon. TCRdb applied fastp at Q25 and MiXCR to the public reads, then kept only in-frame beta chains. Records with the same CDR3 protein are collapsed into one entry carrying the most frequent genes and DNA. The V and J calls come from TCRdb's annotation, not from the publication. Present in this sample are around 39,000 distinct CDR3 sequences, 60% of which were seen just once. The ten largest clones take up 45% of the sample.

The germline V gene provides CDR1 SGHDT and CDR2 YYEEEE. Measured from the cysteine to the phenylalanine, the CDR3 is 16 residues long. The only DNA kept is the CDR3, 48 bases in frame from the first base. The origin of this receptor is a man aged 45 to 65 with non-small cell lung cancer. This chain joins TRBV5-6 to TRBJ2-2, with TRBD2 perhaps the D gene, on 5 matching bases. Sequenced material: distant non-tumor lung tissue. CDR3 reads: CASSPRRIANTGELLF. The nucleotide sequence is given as TGTGCCAGCAGCCCCCGGAGGATCGCGAACACCGGGGAGCTGCTGTTT.